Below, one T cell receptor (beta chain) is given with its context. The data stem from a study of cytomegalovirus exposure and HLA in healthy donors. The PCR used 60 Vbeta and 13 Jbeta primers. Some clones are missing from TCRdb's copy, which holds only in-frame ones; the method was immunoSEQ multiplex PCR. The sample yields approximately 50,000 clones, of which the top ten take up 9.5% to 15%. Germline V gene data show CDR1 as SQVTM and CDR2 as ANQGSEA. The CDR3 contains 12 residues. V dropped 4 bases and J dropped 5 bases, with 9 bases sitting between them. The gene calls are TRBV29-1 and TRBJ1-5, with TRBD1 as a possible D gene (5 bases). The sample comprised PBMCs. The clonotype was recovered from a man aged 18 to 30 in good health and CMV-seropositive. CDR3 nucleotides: TGCAGCGTTGGGGGCGGGGATCAGCCCCAGCATTTT. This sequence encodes CSVGGGDQPQHF. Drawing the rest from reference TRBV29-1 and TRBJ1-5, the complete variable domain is SAVISQKPSRDICQRGTSLTIQCQVDSQVTMMFWYRQQPGQSLTLIATANQGSEATYESGFVIDKFPISRPNLTFSTLTVSNMSPEDSSIYLCSVGGGDQPQHFGDGTRLSIL.